What follows are 27 T cell receptor beta chains derived from one specimen sequenced in a study of Ad26.COV2.S vaccination and SARS-CoV-2 variants. This sample's treatment: 15 to 20 received Ad26.COV2.S at low or high dose, single or two shots; roughly 5 received placebo; per-sample allocation not given. Repertoires come from day 63 after the first vaccine or placebo injection. TCRdb keeps only in-frame clones here, not all; method: immunoSEQ multiplex PCR. Found here are 380,000 or so clones, around nine tenths of them singletons; the top ten hold approximately 5%. The specimen was peripheral blood, collected in a trial of Ad26.COV2.S vaccine versus placebo. These receptors came from a person aged 18-65 years who received the Ad26.COV2.S COVID-19 vaccine or a placebo.

The rearrangement links TRBV29-1 to TRBJ1-1; D is ambiguous. V was clipped by 4 bases and J by 6 bases, with 12 bases between them. In germline, CDR1 is SQVTM, CDR2 ANQGSEA. This CDR3 spans 12 amino acids. The CDR3: CSVAEQQAEAFF. DNA of the CDR3: TGCAGCGTTGCGGAACAGCAGGCTGAAGCTTTCTTT.

The CDR3 protein is CASSEGGGSYEQYF. Written as DNA, the CDR3 is TGTGCCAGCAGTGAAGGAGGAGGGAGCTACGAGCAGTACTTC. The V and J genes are TRBV6-1 and TRBJ2-7, with a weak D call TRBD2 (6 bases). The ends were cut back, 1 base at V and 3 bases at J, with 10 bases in the middle. The germline CDR1 and CDR2 sequences are MNHNS and SASEGT. The CDR3 is 14 residues long.

The sample holds one count of this clone. The chain is built from TRBV7-2 and TRBJ1-1; 7 bases line up with TRBD1. The CDR3 spans 15 residues. The V gene's germline CDR1 is SGHTA and CDR2 FQGNSA. The junction had 3 bases not matched to a gene; V was cut back by 2 bases and J by 0 bases. CDR3 loop: CASSLQGTVNTEAFF. CDR3 nucleotides: TGTGCCAGCAGCTTACAGGGGACAGTGAACACTGAAGCTTTCTTT.

The chain couples TRBV28 to TRBJ1-5; 9 bases line up with TRBD1. V was pared by 5 bases and J by 1 base, with 18 bases of the junction left unmatched. Germline loops: CDR1 MDHEN, CDR2 SYDVKM. CDR3 size: 20 residues. As DNA, the CDR3 is TGTGCCAGCAGTATCATCCCTGGGGGACAGGGCTTTTTCAGCAATCAGCCCCAGCATTTT. Its protein is CASSIIPGGQGFFSNQPQHF.

J is TRBJ2-7 and V is TRBV5-6; 8 bases fit TRBD2. This CDR3 comprises 15 residues. The junction had 12 bases not matched to a gene; V was cut back by 3 bases and J by 7 bases. The germline V gene encodes CDR1 SGHDT and CDR2 YYEEEE. CDR3 in amino acids: CASSSREGPWWEQYF. The CDR3 nucleotides are TGTGCCAGCAGCTCACGGGAGGGACCATGGTGGGAGCAGTACTTC.

J is TRBJ2-7 and V is TRBV18, with unresolved D. From germline, CDR1 is KGHSH and CDR2 LQKENI. This CDR3 is built from 13 residues. The ends were cut back, 0 bases at V and 3 bases at J, with 6 bases in the middle. The CDR3 nucleotides are TGTGCCAGCTCACCACCGGATTACTACGAGCAGTACTTC. It specifies CASSPPDYYEQYF.

The chain carries TRBV5-1 and TRBJ2-7; no reliable D call. Germline loops: CDR1 SGHRS, CDR2 YFSETQ. The V end lost 0 bases, the J end lost 4 bases, and 5 bases lay between the germline ends. The CDR3 is 12 amino acids. CDR3 sequence reads: CASSLDTYEQYF. The CDR3 DNA reads TGCGCCAGCAGCTTGGACACTTACGAGCAGTACTTC.

This clone was seen just once. The rearrangement uses TRBV20-1 and TRBJ1-2, with D possibly matching TRBD1 (5 bases). In germline, CDR1 is DFQATT, CDR2 SNEGSKA (reference sequence). V was pared by 3 bases and J by 7 bases, with 6 bases between. The CDR3 totals 10 residues. The CDR3 DNA is TGCAGTGCTAGTGACAGTGGCTACACCTTC. Residues: CSASDSGYTF.

This chain links TRBV24-1 with TRBJ1-5; D is perhaps TRBD1 (6 bases). The CDR3 is made up of 15 amino acids. V was shortened by 2 bases and J by 3 bases, with 10 bases between the two germline ends. Per germline, CDR1 KGHDR and CDR2 SFDVKD. The CDR3 coding sequence is TGTGCCACCAGTGATTCAGGACAGTACAATCAGCCCCAGCATTTT. It specifies CATSDSGQYNQPQHF.

The chain links TRBV13 to TRBJ2-7, with no clear D. Germline V gene lookup returns CDR1 PRHDT and CDR2 FYEKMQ (reference sequence). The CDR3 is 13 residues long. Trimming removed 2 bases from V and 4 bases from J, with 9 bases in between. The CDR3 is CASSLRLSYEQYF. CDR3 in DNA: TGTGCCAGCAGCTTAAGACTTTCTTACGAGCAGTACTTC.

The rearrangement joins TRBV6-2 or TRBV6-3 to TRBJ2-3, with a possible D match to TRBD2 (6 bases). The CDR3 is made up of 15 amino acids. Trimming pared 5 bases from V and 0 bases from J, leaving 12 bases between. Germline CDR1 MNHEY, CDR2 SVGEGT. The CDR3 DNA reads as TGTGCCAGCAGTCGCCAGACTAGAAGCACAGATACGCAGTATTTT. This sequence encodes CASSRQTRSTDTQYF.

The chain uses TRBV12-5 and TRBJ2-5; D is tentatively TRBD1 or TRBD2 (5 bases each). Germline V gives CDR1 LGHNT, CDR2 FRNRAP. This CDR3 is built from 14 residues. V was pared by 6 bases and J by 5 bases, with 16 bases between. The CDR3: CASGAGSPIETQYF. The CDR3 DNA reads as TGTGCTAGTGGCGCAGGGAGCCCCATTGAGACCCAGTACTTC.

The chain links TRBV18 to TRBJ2-5; D call uncertain. CDR1 and CDR2 (germline): KGHSH, LQKENI. This CDR3 has 13 residues. Trimming removed 4 bases from V and 5 bases from J, with 11 bases in between. The CDR3 loop is CASSLSSFETQYF. CDR3 coding DNA: TGTGCCAGCTCACTCTCCAGTTTTGAGACCCAGTACTTC. The full variable domain, its missing parts supplied by reference TRBV18 and TRBJ2-5, is NAGVMQNPRHLVRRRGQEARLRCSPMKGHSHVYWYRQLPEEGLKFMVYLQKENIIDESGMPKERFSAEFPKEGPSILRIQQVVRGDSAAYFCASSLSSFETQYFGPGTRLLVL.

The gene calls are TRBV5-5 and TRBJ2-1; D is unresolved. V was trimmed by 2 bases and J by 3 bases, leaving 3 bases between them. The CDR3 extends over 12 amino acids. Germline V gene data show CDR1 as SGHKS and CDR2 as YYEKEE (reference sequence). CDR3 in amino acids: CASSFDYNEQFF. In DNA, the CDR3 is TGTGCCAGCAGCTTTGACTACAATGAGCAGTTCTTC.

This chain joins TRBV7-2 and TRBJ2-1; 8 bases line up with TRBD2. Germline V gene sequence: CDR1 SGHTA, CDR2 FQGNSA. V was pared by 2 bases and J by 2 bases, with 11 bases of the junction left unmatched. CDR3 length: 18 amino acids. The chain's CDR3 is CASSLTVSGGAPYNEQFF. The CDR3 nucleotides read TGTGCCAGCAGCTTAACCGTTTCCGGGGGGGCCCCCTACAATGAGCAGTTCTTC.

In its sample, this clone was seen once. The rearrangement joins TRBV3-1 (or the pseudogene TRBV3-2) to TRBJ2-7, with TRBD2 matching over 8 bases. With V trimmed by 4 bases and J by 2 bases, 4 bases remained unmatched. Germline values: CDR1 LGHDT, CDR2 YNNKEL (reference sequence). This CDR3 contains 14 residues. This chain's CDR3 is CASSRAGGTYEQYF. The DNA of the CDR3 is TGTGCCAGCAGCCGGGCGGGAGGCACCTACGAGCAGTACTTC.

This clone has only a few counts. The V gene is TRBV5-6, the J gene TRBJ1-2; 8 positions match TRBD1. The trim removed 0 bases at V and 3 bases at J, leaving 7 bases unmatched. Per germline, CDR1 SGHDT and CDR2 YYEEEE. The CDR3 runs 16 residues. The CDR3 DNA sequence: TGTGCCAGCAGCTTGGGGGTGGGACAGGTCGACTATGGCTACACCTTC. Amino acid sequence: CASSLGVGQVDYGYTF.

The rearrangement uses TRBV29-1 and TRBJ2-1; TRBD1 aligns across 11 bases. Looked up from germline, CDR1 is SQVTM and CDR2 is ANQGSEA. The CDR3 extends over 16 amino acids. The V segment lost 6 bases and the J segment 10 bases; nucleotides outside the gene matches: 17. CDR3 sequence: CSVRLPGTGGVDEQFF. The CDR3 nucleotides are TGCAGCGTCAGACTACCCGGGACAGGGGGAGTGGACGAGCAGTTCTTC.

The chain couples TRBV5-1 to TRBJ2-5; D is undetermined. Trimming took 5 bases from V and 8 from J, leaving 16 bases between them. The CDR3 runs to 13 residues. Germline V gives CDR1 SGHRS, CDR2 YFSETQ. The CDR3 sequence: CASSSPQRGTQYF. CDR3 nucleotides: TGCGCCAGCAGTTCCCCCCAAAGAGGAACCCAGTACTTC.

J is TRBJ1-6 and V is TRBV28; 8 bases line up with TRBD1. The CDR3 sequence is 13 residues long. V trimming: 11 bases; J trimming: 12 bases; junction bases outside the gene matches: 12. Germline loops: CDR1 MDHEN, CDR2 SYDVKM. The CDR3 DNA sequence: TGTGCCCTCGCGGAGACAGGGGCAGGACCCCTCCACTTT. This codes for CALAETGAGPLHF.

J is TRBJ1-2 and V is TRBV6-5, with a weak D call TRBD1 (6 bases). V was trimmed by 7 bases and J by 4 bases, leaving 19 bases between them. The length of the CDR3 is 15 residues. Germline CDR1 is MNHEY and CDR2 is SVGAGI. CDR3 nucleotide sequence: TGTGCCAGCAACCCAAATATGGACAGTCTCTATGGCTACACCTTC. As protein: CASNPNMDSLYGYTF.

The chain is built from TRBV3-1 (or the pseudogene TRBV3-2) and TRBJ1-5; weak D call: TRBD1 (6 bases). The germline V gene has CDR1 LGHDT and CDR2 YNNKEL (reference sequence). CDR3 size: 16 residues. V lost 4 bases and J 4 bases, leaving 17 bases between the germline ends. CDR3 protein: CASSPHGGGLNQPQHF. As DNA, the CDR3 is TGTGCCAGCAGCCCCCATGGGGGGGGGCTAAATCAGCCCCAGCATTTT.

The chain combines TRBV14 with TRBJ1-2; the match to TRBD1 covers 7 bases. CDR3 length: 13 residues. Germline loops: CDR1 SGHDN, CDR2 FVKESK. V dropped 1 base and J dropped 6; count of bases not matched to a gene: 2. The CDR3 nucleotides are TGTGCCAGCAGCCAAGGGACAGGAGATGGCTACACCTTC. This codes for CASSQGTGDGYTF. The full variable domain, completed using reference TRBV14 and TRBJ1-2, is EAGVTQFPSHSVIEKGQTVTLRCDPISGHDNLYWYRRVMGKEIKFLLHFVKESKQDESGMPNNRFLAERTGGTYSTLKVQPAELEDSGVYFCASSQGTGDGYTFGSGTRLTVV.

This rearrangement joins TRBV29-1 to TRBJ1-4; maybe TRBD1 (6 bases). V lost 2 bases and J lost 6, with 10 bases in between. The CDR3 spans 13 residues. Germline assignment: CDR1 SQVTM and CDR2 ANQGSEA. CDR3 DNA sequence: TGCAGCGTTGAATGGGCAGGGGATGAAAAACTGTTTTTT. As protein: CSVEWAGDEKLFF. Drawing the rest from reference TRBV29-1 and TRBJ1-4, the complete variable domain is SAVISQKPSRDICQRGTSLTIQCQVDSQVTMMFWYRQQPGQSLTLIATANQGSEATYESGFVIDKFPISRPNLTFSTLTVSNMSPEDSSIYLCSVEWAGDEKLFFGSGTQLSVL.

The gene calls are TRBV11-2 and TRBJ2-7; 13 bases are shared with TRBD2. This CDR3 comprises 14 residues. Germline CDR1 reads SGHAT; CDR2 reads FQNNGV. Trimming took 4 bases from V and 7 from J; bases not matched to a gene: 4. CDR3 sequence reads: CASSYRLAGGEQYF. CDR3 nucleotide sequence: TGTGCCAGCAGCTACCGACTAGCGGGAGGTGAGCAGTACTTC.

The gene calls are TRBV4-3 and TRBJ1-1; D uncertain. This CDR3 spans 15 amino acids. The germline gives CDR1 LGHNA, CDR2 YSLEER. V was pared by 2 bases and J by 0 bases, with 10 bases between. The CDR3 region has the DNA TGCGCCAGCAGCCAACAGACAAGGATGAACACTGAAGCTTTCTTT. This translates into CASSQQTRMNTEAFF.

This chain links TRBV27 with TRBJ1-2, with TRBD1 as a possible D gene (5 bases). Germline CDR1 is MNHEY and CDR2 is SMNVEV (reference sequence). V was shortened by 6 bases and J by 8 bases, with 28 bases between the two germline ends. This CDR3 comprises 17 residues. CDR3 DNA: TGTGCCAGCAGGTTAAATGGGCAGGGTAATTATGTAAAGGGCTACACCTTC. Amino acid sequence: CASRLNGQGNYVKGYTF.